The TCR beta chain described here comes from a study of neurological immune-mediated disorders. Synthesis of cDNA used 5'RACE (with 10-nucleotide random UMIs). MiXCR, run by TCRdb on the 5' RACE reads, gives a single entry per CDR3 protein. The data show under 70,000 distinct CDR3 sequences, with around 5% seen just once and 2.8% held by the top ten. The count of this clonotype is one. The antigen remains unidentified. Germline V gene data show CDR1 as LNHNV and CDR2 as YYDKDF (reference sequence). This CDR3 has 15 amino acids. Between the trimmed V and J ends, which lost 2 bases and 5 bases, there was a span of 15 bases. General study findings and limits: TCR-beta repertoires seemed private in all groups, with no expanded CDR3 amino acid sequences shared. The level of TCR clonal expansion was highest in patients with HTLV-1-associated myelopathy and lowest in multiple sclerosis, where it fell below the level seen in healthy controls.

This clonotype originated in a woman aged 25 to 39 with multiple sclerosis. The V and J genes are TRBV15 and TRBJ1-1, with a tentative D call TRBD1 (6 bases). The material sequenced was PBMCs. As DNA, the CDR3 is TGTGCCACCAGCAGAAACCAGAGGGGGGGGACTGAAGCTTTCTTT. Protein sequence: CATSRNQRGGTEAFF.